This passage covers 21 T cell receptor beta chains from one sample sequenced in a study of T cells in Graves' hyperthyroidism and ophthalmopathy. Using RNA transcripts as the source, TCR beta CDR3 regions were amplified. HTBI primers were employed in a first-round RT-PCR of the TCR CDR3. A single record per CDR3 protein comes from TCRdb applying MiXCR to the multiplex PCR reads. Counted here are about 500,000 distinct CDR3 sequences, 15% to 20% occurring once; the ten biggest clones make up about 29%. The sequenced sample consisted of blood. The receptors shown here come from a young woman with Graves' ophthalmopathy.

This clonotype was found many times. V usage is TRBV20-1 and J usage is TRBJ1-2; D possibly corresponds to TRBD1 (5 bases). Deletions cut 6 bases from V and 6 bases from J, with 14 bases between. This CDR3 region has 12 residues. Per germline, CDR1 DFQATT and CDR2 SNEGSKA (reference sequence). The DNA for the CDR3 is TGCAGTGCCCTGGCGGCAGGGCATGGCTACACCTTC. Translation gives CSALAAGHGYTF.

Details on this clonotype: A read error may produce the germline difference seen at one junction end. The chain employs TRBV5-1 and TRBJ2-7, with 8 positions matching TRBD1. The CDR3 is made up of 13 amino acids. Germline values: CDR1 SGHRS, CDR2 YFSETQ. This chain's CDR3 is CASSKDRAGEQYF. The CDR3 DNA sequence: TGTGCCAGCAGCAAGGACAGGGCGGGAGAGCAGTACTTC.

This clonotype has more than one count but fewer than ten. V and J are TRBV3-1 and TRBJ1-1, with 9 nucleotides matching TRBD1. Trimming cost V 3 bases and J 3 bases; bases outside gene matches: 5. The CDR3 consists of 15 residues. From germline, CDR1 is LGHDT and CDR2 YNNKEL (reference sequence). For the CDR3, the DNA is TGTGCCAGCAGCCAGGGACAGGGATTGTACACTGAAGCTTTCTTT. Its translation is CASSQGQGLYTEAFF.

In nucleotides, the CDR3 is TGTGCCAGCAGCCAAGACGGGCGGGAGAGGTACGAGCAGTACTTC. Protein sequence: CASSQDGRERYEQYF. The chain carries TRBV4-2 and TRBJ2-7; 7 nucleotides align to TRBD2. Germline CDR1 LGHNA, CDR2 YNFKEQ. V lost 0 bases and J lost 4; bases outside the gene matches: 6. CDR3 length: 15 amino acids.

This clonotype was counted once. This sequence joins TRBV7-3 and TRBJ1-2; TRBD1 might be the D (5 bases). Germline V CDR1 and CDR2: SGHTA, FQGTGA. The CDR3 length is 14 residues. Trimming left V 5 bases short and J 2 bases short, with 12 bases between. The CDR3 loop is CASSQGRRNYGYTF. In DNA, the CDR3 is TGTGCCAGCAGCCAGGGTCGGAGAAACTATGGCTACACCTTC.

This clonotype has ten or more counts. The chain employs TRBV3-2 and TRBJ2-3; the listed D gene, TRBD2, was not tested against the DNA. TRBV3-2 is noted as a pseudogene. The CDR3 has 15 residues. The CDR3: CASSQRSGDTDTQYF. The CDR3 DNA sequence: TGTGCCAGCAGCCAAAGAAGCGGGGACACAGATACGCAGTATTTT.

This clonotype was seen more than once but under ten times. J is TRBJ2-2 and V is TRBV7-2; possibly TRBD2 for D (5 bases). CDR1 is SGHTA and CDR2 is FQGNSA in the germline V gene. V lost 8 bases, J lost 2 bases, and 12 bases lay in between. The CDR3 runs 14 residues. CDR3 DNA sequence: TGTGCCAGCGTTACGGGATTAAACACCGGGGAGCTGTTTTTT. This codes for CASVTGLNTGELFF.

The table lists this clonotype with many counts. The genes are TRBV5-1 and TRBJ1-5, with D tentatively TRBD1 (6 bases). V lost 4 bases to trimming and J lost 5 bases, with 16 bases between them. This CDR3 contains 15 residues. Germline V gene data show CDR1 as SGHRS and CDR2 as YFSETQ. In nucleotides, the CDR3 is TGCGCCAGCAGCCGTACCTCAGGGGTAGATCAGCCCCAGCATTTT. Its protein is CASSRTSGVDQPQHF.

The V and J genes are TRBV27 and TRBJ1-5; TRBD1 agrees at 7 bases. V gave up 6 bases and J gave up 1 base; unmatched junction bases: 9. The CDR3 is 16 amino acids. The germline gives CDR1 MNHEY, CDR2 SMNVEV (reference sequence). CDR3 sequence: CASRLTGQVSNQPQHF. For the CDR3, the DNA is TGTGCCAGCAGATTGACAGGGCAGGTGAGCAATCAGCCCCAGCATTTT.

This clonotype was counted many times. The chain employs TRBV20-1 and TRBJ1-1; 10 bases map to TRBD1. This CDR3 comprises 14 residues. V shed 6 bases, J shed 1 base, and the junction held 5 bases outside the gene matches. In germline, CDR1 is DFQATT, CDR2 SNEGSKA (reference sequence). CDR3 region: CSAPGQGWNTEAFF. CDR3 nucleotide sequence: TGCAGTGCCCCGGGACAGGGGTGGAACACTGAAGCTTTCTTT.

In this sample, this clonotype turned up a few times. The chain is built from TRBV5-1 and TRBJ1-3; no firm D call. CDR1 is SGHRS and CDR2 is YFSETQ in the germline V gene. Trimming shortened V by 1 base and J by 7 bases, and 9 bases separated the two germline ends. The CDR3 has 13 amino acids. The CDR3 DNA follows: TGCGCCAGCAGCTTGTATGGTGAGAACACCATATATTTT. It yields the protein CASSLYGENTIYF.

The chain links TRBV2 to TRBJ1-6, with 10 bases that match TRBD1. From germline, CDR1 is SNHLY and CDR2 FYNNEI. The CDR3 totals 15 residues. The J segment lost 6 bases and the V segment lost 5 bases, leaving 4 bases of the junction unmatched. The CDR3 protein is CASSPGTGVNSPLHF. In DNA form, the CDR3 reads TGTGCCAGCAGTCCCGGGACAGGGGTTAATTCACCCCTCCACTTT.

This clonotype was seen repeatedly, ten times or more. The chain joins TRBV28 to TRBJ1-2, with unresolved D. The CDR3 covers 14 residues. CDR1 and CDR2 (germline): MDHEN, SYDVKM. Deletions cut 6 bases from V and 4 bases from J, with 15 bases between. In nucleotides, the CDR3 is TGTGCCAGCAGCACCACCGGGTTTCTCTATGGCTACACCTTC. It yields the protein CASSTTGFLYGYTF.

V is TRBV6-6 and J is TRBJ1-4, with D tentatively TRBD1 (6 bases). Germline V gives CDR1 MNHNY, CDR2 SVGAGI (reference sequence). The CDR3 totals 15 residues. V lost 0 bases and J 1 base, leaving 6 bases between the germline ends. CDR3 sequence reads: CASSYSGGTNEKLFF. The CDR3, as DNA: TGTGCCAGCAGTTACTCAGGGGGAACTAATGAAAAACTGTTTTTT.

Many counts were recorded for this clonotype. The CDR3 DNA follows: TGTGCCAGCTCACTAAGGGGAGCTAACACTGAAGCTTTCTTT. Translating gives CASSLRGANTEAFF. This rearrangement joins TRBV18 to TRBJ1-1; tentatively, D is TRBD1 (5 bases). The CDR3 spans 14 residues. V shed 4 bases and J shed 2 bases, with 11 bases lying between them. In germline, CDR1 is KGHSH, CDR2 LQKENI.

In this sample, this clonotype turned up once. The chain recombines TRBV19 with TRBJ2-5; TRBD1 agrees at 7 bases. The CDR3 totals 14 residues. Losses at the gene ends were 2 bases for V and 5 bases for J; bases not matched to a gene: 5. CDR1 and CDR2 from the germline V gene are LNHDA and SQIVND (reference sequence). This CDR3 is CASSIMGTEETQYF. The CDR3 DNA reads TGTGCCAGTAGTATAATGGGGACAGAGGAGACCCAGTACTTC.

This clonotype appeared many times. The chain has TRBV18 and TRBJ1-1; a possible D gene is TRBD1 (5 bases). The CDR3 is made up of 15 amino acids. Per the germline V gene, CDR1 is KGHSH and CDR2 is LQKENI. V lost 2 bases and J lost 0, with 10 bases in between. The CDR3 nucleotides are TGTGCCAGCTCACCAGGAGGGGTTGTGAACACTGAAGCTTTCTTT. It yields the protein CASSPGGVVNTEAFF.

The rearrangement joins TRBV9 to TRBJ1-5; no definite D call. The germline CDR1 and CDR2 sequences are SGDLS and YYNGEE. There are 13 residues in the CDR3. The V end was cut by 0 bases, the J end by 9 bases, with 10 bases between. Here the CDR3 DNA reads TGTGCCAGCAGCGTAGCAACGGAGTCGCCCCAGCATTTT. Its protein product is CASSVATESPQHF.

J is TRBJ2-3 and V is TRBV5-5; 8 bases are a match to TRBD1. Germline V gene sequence: CDR1 SGHKS, CDR2 YYEKEE (reference sequence). The CDR3 runs 17 residues. The J segment lost 2 bases and the V segment lost 3 bases, leaving 11 bases of the junction unmatched. CDR3 residues: CASSSRPDRGNTDTQYF. The CDR3 DNA is TGTGCCAGCAGCTCCCGACCCGACAGGGGCAACACAGATACGCAGTATTTT. Full variable domain (missing parts from reference TRBV5-5 and TRBJ2-3): DAGVTQSPTHLIKTRGQQVTLRCSPISGHKSVSWYQQVLGQGPQFIFQYYEKEERGRGNFPDRFSARQFPNYSSELNVNALLLGDSALYLCASSSRPDRGNTDTQYFGPGTRLTVL.

This clonotype was seen repeatedly, ten times or more. The chain joins TRBV5-5 to TRBJ2-3; TRBD2 agrees at 11 bases. Germline V gene data show CDR1 as SGHKS and CDR2 as YYEKEE (reference sequence). The CDR3 totals 16 residues. Losses at the gene ends were 4 bases for V and 3 bases for J; bases not matched to a gene: 7. The CDR3: CASSPQLAGETDTQYF. The CDR3 nucleotides read TGTGCCAGCAGCCCCCAACTAGCGGGAGAGACAGATACGCAGTATTTT.

This rearrangement joins TRBV29-1 to TRBJ2-7; weak D call: TRBD2 (6 bases). CDR3 length: 14 residues. The germline V gene encodes CDR1 SQVTM and CDR2 ANQGSEA. Trimming stripped 5 bases from V and 3 bases from J, with 17 bases between. CDR3 protein: CSVLDRGGGYEQYF. DNA of the CDR3: TGCAGCGTTCTGGATCGGGGAGGAGGCTACGAGCAGTACTTC.